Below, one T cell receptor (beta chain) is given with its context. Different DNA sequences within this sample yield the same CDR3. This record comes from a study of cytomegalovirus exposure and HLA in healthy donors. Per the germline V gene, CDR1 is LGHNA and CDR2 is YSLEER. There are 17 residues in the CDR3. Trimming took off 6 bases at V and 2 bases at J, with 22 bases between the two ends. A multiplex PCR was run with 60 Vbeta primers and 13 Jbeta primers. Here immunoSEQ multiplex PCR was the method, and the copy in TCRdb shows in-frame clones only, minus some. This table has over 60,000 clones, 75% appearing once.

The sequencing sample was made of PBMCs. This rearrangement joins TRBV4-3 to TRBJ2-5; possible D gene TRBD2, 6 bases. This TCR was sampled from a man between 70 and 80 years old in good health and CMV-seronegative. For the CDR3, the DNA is TGCGCCAGCAGGGGGGGTGGGGGGATGGTTGTACAAGAGACCCAGTACTTC. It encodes CASRGGGGMVVQETQYF.